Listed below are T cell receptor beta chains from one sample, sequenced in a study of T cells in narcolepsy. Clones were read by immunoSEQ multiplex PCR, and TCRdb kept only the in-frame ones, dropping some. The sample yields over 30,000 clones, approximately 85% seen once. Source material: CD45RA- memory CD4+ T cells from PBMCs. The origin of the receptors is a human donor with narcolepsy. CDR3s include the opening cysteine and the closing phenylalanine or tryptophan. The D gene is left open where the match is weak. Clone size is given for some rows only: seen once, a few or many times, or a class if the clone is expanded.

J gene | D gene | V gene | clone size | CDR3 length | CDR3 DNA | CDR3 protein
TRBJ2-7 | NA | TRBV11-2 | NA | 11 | TGTGCCAGCAGCGTCTCCTACGAGCAGTACTTC | CASSVSYEQYF
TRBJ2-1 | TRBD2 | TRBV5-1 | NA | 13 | TGCGCCAGCAGCACCGGGACTAGCGGGGAGCAGTTCTTC | CASSTGTSGEQFF
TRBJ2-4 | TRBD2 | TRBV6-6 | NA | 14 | TGTGCCAGCAGTTTAGCGGGGGGAAAAAACATTCAGTACTTC | CASSLAGGKNIQYF
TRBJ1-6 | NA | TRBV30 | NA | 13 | TGTGCCTGGAAGGGTTCCGGTAATTCACCCCTCCACTTT | CAWKGSGNSPLHF
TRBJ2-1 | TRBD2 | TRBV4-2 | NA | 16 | TGTGCCAGCAGCCAAGATCGCGGGGGGGCCTACAATGAGCAGTTCTTC | CASSQDRGGAYNEQFF
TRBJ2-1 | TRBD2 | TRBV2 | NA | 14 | TGTGCCAGCCGAGGACTAGCAATCGACAATGAGCAGTTCTTC | CASRGLAIDNEQFF
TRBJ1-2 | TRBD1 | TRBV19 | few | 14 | TGTGCCAGTAGTACGACAGGGGGAGTCTCTGGCTACACCTTC | CASSTTGGVSGYTF
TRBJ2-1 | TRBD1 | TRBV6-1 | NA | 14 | TGTGCCAGCACCGGGACAGGGGGACGAAATGAGCAGTTCTTC | CASTGTGGRNEQFF
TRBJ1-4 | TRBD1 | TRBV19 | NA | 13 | TGTGCCAGTAGTAGAGACAGGGGAGAAAAACTGTTTTTT | CASSRDRGEKLFF
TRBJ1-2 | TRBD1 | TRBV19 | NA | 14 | TGTGCCAGTAGTATCGGCGGGACAGGTAAAGGCTACACCTTC | CASSIGGTGKGYTF
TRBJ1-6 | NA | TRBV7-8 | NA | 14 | TGTGCCAGCAGCTCCGGACAGCTGGGTTCACCCCTCCACTTT | CASSSGQLGSPLHF
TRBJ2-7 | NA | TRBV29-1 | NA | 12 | TGCAGCGTTGAACAGGGTGGAGGCGAGCAGTACTTC | CSVEQGGGEQYF
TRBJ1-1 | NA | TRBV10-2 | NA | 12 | TGCGCCAGCACCCCAGGAGGAGCTGAAGCTTTCTTT | CASTPGGAEAFF
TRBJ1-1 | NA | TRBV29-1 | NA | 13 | TGCAGCGTCGGACAGATCATGAACACTGAAGCTTTCTTT | CSVGQIMNTEAFF
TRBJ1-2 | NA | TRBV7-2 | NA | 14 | TGTGCCAGCAGCTTAGCTCCCAGCAACTATGGCTACACCTTC | CASSLAPSNYGYTF
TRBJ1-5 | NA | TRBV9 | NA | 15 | TGTGCCAGCAGTTATGGGGGGTATAGCAATCAGCCCCAGCATTTT | CASSYGGYSNQPQHF
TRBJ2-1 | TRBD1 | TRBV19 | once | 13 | TGTGCCAGTAGCGCACAGGGGATAGGTGAGCAGTTCTTC | CASSAQGIGEQFF
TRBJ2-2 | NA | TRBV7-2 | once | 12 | TGTGCCAGCAGCCCCCTAGCCGGGGAGCTGTTTTTT | CASSPLAGELFF
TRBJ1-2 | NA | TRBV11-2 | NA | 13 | TGTGCCAGCAGCCTTGAAGGGAGGAGTGGCTACACCTTC | CASSLEGRSGYTF
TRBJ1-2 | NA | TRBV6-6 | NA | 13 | TGTGCCAGCAGTCGGGGACGCAGCTATGGCTACACCTTC | CASSRGRSYGYTF
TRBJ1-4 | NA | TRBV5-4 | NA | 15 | TGTGCCAGCAGCCAACAACAGGGAAGTAATGAAAAACTGTTTTTT | CASSQQQGSNEKLFF
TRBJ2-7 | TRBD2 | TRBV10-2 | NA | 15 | TGCGCCAGCAGCCGGGGGGAGGGCCAACTAGATGGGCAGTACTTC | CASSRGEGQLDGQYF
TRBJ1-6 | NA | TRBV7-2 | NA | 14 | TGTGCCAGCAGCTTAGTTGAGATTAATTCACCCCTCCACTTT | CASSLVEINSPLHF
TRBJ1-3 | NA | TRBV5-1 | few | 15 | TGCGCCAGCAGCTCAAGCGGAGGAAGTGGAAACACCATATATTTT | CASSSSGGSGNTIYF
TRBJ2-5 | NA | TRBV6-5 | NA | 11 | TGTGCCAGCAGCTTAGGAGAGACCCAGTACTTC | CASSLGETQYF
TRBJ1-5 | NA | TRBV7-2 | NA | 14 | TGTGCCAGCAGCTCTACAGGGTCGTCTCAGCCCCAGCATTTT | CASSSTGSSQPQHF
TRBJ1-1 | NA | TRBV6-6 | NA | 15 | TGTGCCAGCAGTTACTCGAACCAGGGGAACACTGAAGCTTTCTTT | CASSYSNQGNTEAFF
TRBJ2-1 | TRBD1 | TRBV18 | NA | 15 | TGTGCCAGCTCACCCGGGACAGGTTCCTACAATGAGCAGTTCTTC | CASSPGTGSYNEQFF
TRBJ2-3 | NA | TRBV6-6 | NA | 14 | TGTGCCAGCATCCTCACGGGGGCGACAGATACGCAGTATTTT | CASILTGATDTQYF
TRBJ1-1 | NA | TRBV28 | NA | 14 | TGTGCCAGCATCCCCGGGGCGATGAACACTGAAGCTTTCTTT | CASIPGAMNTEAFF
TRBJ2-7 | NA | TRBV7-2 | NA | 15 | TGTGCCAGCAGCTTACTCCCAGCCCTCTCCTACGAGCAGTACTTC | CASSLLPALSYEQYF
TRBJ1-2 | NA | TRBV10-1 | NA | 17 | TGCGCCAGCAGTTATATGGGACCCCAAAATGTTAACTATGGCTACACCTTC | CASSYMGPQNVNYGYTF
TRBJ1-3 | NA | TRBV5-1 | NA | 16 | TGCGCCAGCAGCTTAAACCCTAGGGGGGCCGGAAACACCATATATTTT | CASSLNPRGAGNTIYF
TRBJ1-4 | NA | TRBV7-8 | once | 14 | TGTGCCAGCAGCCAGCTAACAACTAATGAAAAACTGTTTTTT | CASSQLTTNEKLFF
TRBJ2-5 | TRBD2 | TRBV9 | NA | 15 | TGTGCCAGCAGCGTAGCCAGCGGGGGGGCCCCCTCCCAGTACTTC | CASSVASGGAPSQYF
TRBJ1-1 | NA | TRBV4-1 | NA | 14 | TGCGCCAGCAGCCAAGAAACGCAGGTTAAGGAAGCTTTCTTT | CASSQETQVKEAFF
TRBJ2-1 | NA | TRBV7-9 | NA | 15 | TGTGCCAGCAGCCAAGGGGATTCCGCCCGGAATGAGCAGTTCTTC | CASSQGDSARNEQFF
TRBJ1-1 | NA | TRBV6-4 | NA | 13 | TGTGCCAGCAGTTTCGACAGGAACACTGAAGCTTTCTTT | CASSFDRNTEAFF
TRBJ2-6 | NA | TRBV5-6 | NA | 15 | TGTGCCAGCAGCTCAACAGCCTCTGGGGCCAACGTCCTGACTTTC | CASSSTASGANVLTF
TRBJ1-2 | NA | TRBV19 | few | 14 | TGTGCCAGTTTCCAGGGGACTACCATGGAGGGCTACACCTTC | CASFQGTTMEGYTF
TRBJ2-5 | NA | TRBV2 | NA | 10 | TGTGCCAGCAGTGAAGAGACCCAGTACTTC | CASSEETQYF
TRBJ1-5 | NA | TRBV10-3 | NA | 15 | TGTGCCATCAGTGAGTCAATAAGGCCCAATCAGCCCCAGCATTTT | CAISESIRPNQPQHF
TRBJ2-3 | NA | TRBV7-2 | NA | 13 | TGTGCCAGCAGCTACGGCCGCACAGATACGCAGTATTTT | CASSYGRTDTQYF
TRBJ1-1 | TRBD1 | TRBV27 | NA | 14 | TGTGCCAGCAGTTTGGGGACAGGGGGCTTTCCGGCTTTCTTT | CASSLGTGGFPAFF
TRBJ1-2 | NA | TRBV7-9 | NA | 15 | TGTGCCAGCAAACCGGGACCCTCAGACCCTATTGGCTACACCTTC | CASKPGPSDPIGYTF